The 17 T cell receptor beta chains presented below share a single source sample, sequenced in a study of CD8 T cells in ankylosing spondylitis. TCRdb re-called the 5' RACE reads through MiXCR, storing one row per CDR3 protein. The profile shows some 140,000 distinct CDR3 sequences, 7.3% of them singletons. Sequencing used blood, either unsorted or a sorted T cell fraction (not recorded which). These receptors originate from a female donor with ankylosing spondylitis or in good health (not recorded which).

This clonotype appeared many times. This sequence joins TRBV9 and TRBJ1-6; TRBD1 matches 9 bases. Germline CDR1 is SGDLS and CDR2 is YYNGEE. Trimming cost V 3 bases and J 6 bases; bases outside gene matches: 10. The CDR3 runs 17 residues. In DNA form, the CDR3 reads TGTGCCAGCAGCGGTGGGTCGGGACAGGGAGGTAATTCACCCCTCCACTTT. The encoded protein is CASSGGSGQGGNSPLHF.

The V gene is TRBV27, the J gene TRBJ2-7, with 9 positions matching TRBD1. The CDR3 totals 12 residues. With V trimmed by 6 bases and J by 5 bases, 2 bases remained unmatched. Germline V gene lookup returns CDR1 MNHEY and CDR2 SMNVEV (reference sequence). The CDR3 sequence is CASRGTGNEQYF. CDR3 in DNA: TGTGCCAGCAGAGGGACAGGGAACGAGCAGTACTTC.

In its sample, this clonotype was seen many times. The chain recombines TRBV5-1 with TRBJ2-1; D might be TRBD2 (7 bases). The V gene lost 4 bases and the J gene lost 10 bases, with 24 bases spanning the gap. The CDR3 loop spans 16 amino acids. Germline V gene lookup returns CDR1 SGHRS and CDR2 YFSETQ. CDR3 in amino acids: CASSQSGALDRLEQFF. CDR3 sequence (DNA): TGCGCCAGCAGCCAAAGCGGGGCCCTTGACAGGTTGGAGCAGTTCTTC.

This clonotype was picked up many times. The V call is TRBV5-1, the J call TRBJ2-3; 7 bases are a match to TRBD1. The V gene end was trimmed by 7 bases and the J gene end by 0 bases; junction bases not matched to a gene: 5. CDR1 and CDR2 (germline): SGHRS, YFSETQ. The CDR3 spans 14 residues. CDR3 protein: CASRQGRSTDTQYF. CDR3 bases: TGCGCCAGCCGACAGGGAAGAAGCACAGATACGCAGTATTTT.

CDR3 bases: TGTGCCAGCAGCTTATATGGGGAAGTTAGGGAGCAGTACTTC. Its protein is CASSLYGEVREQYF. This rearrangement joins TRBV11-2 to TRBJ2-7; no firm D call. Germline assignment: CDR1 SGHAT and CDR2 FQNNGV. The V end was cut by 2 bases, the J end by 7 bases, with 15 bases between. The CDR3 has 14 residues.

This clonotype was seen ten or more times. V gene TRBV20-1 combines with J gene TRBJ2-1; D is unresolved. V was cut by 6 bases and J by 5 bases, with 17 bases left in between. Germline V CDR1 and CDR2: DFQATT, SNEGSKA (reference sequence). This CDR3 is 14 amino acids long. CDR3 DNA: TGCAGTGCCCCCATCCGGTACGGAAACAATGAGCAGTTCTTC. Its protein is CSAPIRYGNNEQFF.

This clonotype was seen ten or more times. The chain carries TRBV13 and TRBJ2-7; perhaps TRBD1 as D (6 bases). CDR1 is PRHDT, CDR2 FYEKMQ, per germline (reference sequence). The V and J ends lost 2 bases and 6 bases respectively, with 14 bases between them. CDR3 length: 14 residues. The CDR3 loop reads CASSLTGQTGEQYF. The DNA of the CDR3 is TGTGCCAGCAGCTTAACCGGACAGACGGGCGAGCAGTACTTC.

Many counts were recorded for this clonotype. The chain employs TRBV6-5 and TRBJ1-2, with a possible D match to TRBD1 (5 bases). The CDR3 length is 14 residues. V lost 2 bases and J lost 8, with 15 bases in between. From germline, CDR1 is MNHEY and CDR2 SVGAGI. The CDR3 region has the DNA TGTGCCAGCAGTTACCCGGGCCTTGGGGCGGGCTACACCTTC. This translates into CASSYPGLGAGYTF.

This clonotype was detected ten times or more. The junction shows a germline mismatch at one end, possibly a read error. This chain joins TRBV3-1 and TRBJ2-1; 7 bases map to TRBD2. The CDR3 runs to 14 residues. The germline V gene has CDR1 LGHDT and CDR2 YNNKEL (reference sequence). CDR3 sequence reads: CASRQAGFINEQFF. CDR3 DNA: TGTGCCAGCAGGCAAGCGGGGTTCATTAATGAGCAGTTCTTC.

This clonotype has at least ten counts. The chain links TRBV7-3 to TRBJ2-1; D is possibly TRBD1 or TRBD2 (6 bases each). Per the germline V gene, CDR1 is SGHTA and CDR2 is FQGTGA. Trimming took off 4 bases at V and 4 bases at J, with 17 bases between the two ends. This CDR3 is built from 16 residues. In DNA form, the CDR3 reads TGTGCCAGCAGCTCTGGAGGGATAGGGGGATACAATGAGCAGTTCTTC. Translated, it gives CASSSGGIGGYNEQFF.

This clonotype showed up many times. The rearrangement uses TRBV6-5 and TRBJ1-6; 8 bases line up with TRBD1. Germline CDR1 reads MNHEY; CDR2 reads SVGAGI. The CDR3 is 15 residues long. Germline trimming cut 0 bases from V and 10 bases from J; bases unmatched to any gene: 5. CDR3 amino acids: CASSYSMTGDSPLHF. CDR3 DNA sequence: TGTGCCAGCAGTTACTCGATGACAGGGGACTCACCCCTCCACTTT.

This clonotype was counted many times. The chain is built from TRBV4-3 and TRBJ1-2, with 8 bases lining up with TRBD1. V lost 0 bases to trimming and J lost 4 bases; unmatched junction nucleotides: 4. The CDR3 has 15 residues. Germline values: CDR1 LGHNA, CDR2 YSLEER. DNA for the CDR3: TGCGCCAGCAGCCAAGATCAGGGGGCGGGCTATGGCTACACCTTC. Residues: CASSQDQGAGYGYTF.

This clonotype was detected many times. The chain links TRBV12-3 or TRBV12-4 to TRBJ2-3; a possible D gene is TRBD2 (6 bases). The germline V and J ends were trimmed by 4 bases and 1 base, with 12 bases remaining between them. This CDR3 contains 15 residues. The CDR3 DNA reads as TGTGCCAGCAGTTCCGGCGGGATGGGCACAGATACGCAGTATTTT. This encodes CASSSGGMGTDTQYF.

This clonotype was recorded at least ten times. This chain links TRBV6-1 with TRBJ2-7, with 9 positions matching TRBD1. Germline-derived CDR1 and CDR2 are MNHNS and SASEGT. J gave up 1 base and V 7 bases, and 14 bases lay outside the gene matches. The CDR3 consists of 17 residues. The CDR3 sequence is CASIEDVRQGGSYEQYF. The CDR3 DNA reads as TGTGCCAGCATCGAGGATGTCAGACAGGGGGGATCCTACGAGCAGTACTTC.

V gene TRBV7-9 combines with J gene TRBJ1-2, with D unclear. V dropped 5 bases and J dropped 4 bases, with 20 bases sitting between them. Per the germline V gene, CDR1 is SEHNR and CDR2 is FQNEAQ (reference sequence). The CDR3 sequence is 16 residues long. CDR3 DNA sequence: TGTGCCAGCAGCCCAAGGGCAGCCATAAAGCTCTATGGCTACACCTTC. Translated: CASSPRAAIKLYGYTF.

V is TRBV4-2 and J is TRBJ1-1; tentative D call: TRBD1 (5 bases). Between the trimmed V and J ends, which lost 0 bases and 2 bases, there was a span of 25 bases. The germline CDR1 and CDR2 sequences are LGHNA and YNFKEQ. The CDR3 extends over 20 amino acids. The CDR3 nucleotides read TGTGCCAGCAGCCAAGACGGAGGTTTGACAGTCTCACCGAAAAACACTGAAGCTTTCTTT. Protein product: CASSQDGGLTVSPKNTEAFF.

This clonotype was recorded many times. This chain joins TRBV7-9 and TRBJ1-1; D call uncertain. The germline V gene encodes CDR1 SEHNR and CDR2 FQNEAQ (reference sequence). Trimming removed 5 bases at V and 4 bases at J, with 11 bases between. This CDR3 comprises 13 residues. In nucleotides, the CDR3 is TGTGCCAGCAGCCTTCCTTCCGGCACTGAAGCTTTCTTT. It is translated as CASSLPSGTEAFF.